This entry describes one T cell receptor beta chain. Its antigen is unidentified. This CDR3 spans 15 amino acids. Germline lookup yields CDR1 SGHDT and CDR2 YYEEEE. V was trimmed by 6 bases and J by 3 bases, leaving 19 bases between them. Authors' data handling: Quality scores were absent from the junction-only immunoSEQ sequences, so filtering differed. Clones were sequenced by immunoSEQ multiplex PCR, and TCRdb holds only the in-frame ones, with some missing. V, J and clone size were drawn from that table, and D and trimming were deduced from the DNA. The data hold just over 2,000,000 clones, with 95% observed a single time. CD45RA+ naive and CD45RA-negative memory subsets were separated from CD4+ cells. The data were taken from a study of shared clonotypes between healthy human individuals. Study-level background: There were three CD4 naive, three CD4 memory, two CD8 naive and one CD8 memory plates per donor. General study results and limits: Naive subsets generally exceeded memory subsets in estimated richness.

Sequenced material: naive CD4+ T cells sorted from blood. Subset: CD45RA+ positively selected. The chain is built from TRBV5-6 and TRBJ2-7; perhaps TRBD2 as D (5 bases). This clonotype was obtained from a young man in good health. In nucleotides, the CDR3 is TGTGCCAGCACCTCACTAGTTCTAGGTCTCTACGAGCAGTACTTC. This translates into CASTSLVLGLYEQYF.